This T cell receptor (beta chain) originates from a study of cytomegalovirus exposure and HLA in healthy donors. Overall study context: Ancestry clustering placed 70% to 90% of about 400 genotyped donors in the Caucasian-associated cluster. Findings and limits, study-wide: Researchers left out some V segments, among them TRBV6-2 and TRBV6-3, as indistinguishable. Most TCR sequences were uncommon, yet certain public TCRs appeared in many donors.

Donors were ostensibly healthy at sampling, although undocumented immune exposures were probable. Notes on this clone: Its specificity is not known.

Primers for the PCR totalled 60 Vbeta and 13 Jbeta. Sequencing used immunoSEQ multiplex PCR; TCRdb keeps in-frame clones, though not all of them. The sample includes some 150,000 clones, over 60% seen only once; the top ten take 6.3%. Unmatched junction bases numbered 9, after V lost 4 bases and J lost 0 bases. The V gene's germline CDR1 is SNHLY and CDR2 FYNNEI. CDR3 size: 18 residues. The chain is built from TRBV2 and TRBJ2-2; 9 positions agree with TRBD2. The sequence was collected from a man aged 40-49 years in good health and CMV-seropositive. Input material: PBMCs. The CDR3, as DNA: TGTGCCAGCAGTGTGGCTAGCGGGATCCCTGCGAACACCGGGGAGCTGTTTTTT. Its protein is CASSVASGIPANTGELFF.